This T cell receptor (beta chain) was profiled in a study of blood T cell repertoires in COVID-19. Using immunoSEQ multiplex PCR, the repertoire was profiled, and TCRdb retains in-frame clones only, with some absent. The table has more than 450,000 clones, approximately 86% seen once; the top ten hold about 0.65%. This receptor was identified in a woman aged 18-29 years who had recovered from COVID-19. The sample taken for sequencing was PBMCs or T cells enriched from blood (not recorded which).

This CDR3 is CASSLSGNGYTF. The CDR3 nucleotides read TGTGCCAGCAGTTTATCCGGTAATGGCTACACCTTC. The V and J genes are TRBV6-5 and TRBJ1-2, with D unclear. This CDR3 is built from 12 residues. Germline CDR1 is MNHEY and CDR2 is SVGAGI. Trimming shortened V by 4 bases and J by 6 bases, and 9 bases separated the two germline ends.